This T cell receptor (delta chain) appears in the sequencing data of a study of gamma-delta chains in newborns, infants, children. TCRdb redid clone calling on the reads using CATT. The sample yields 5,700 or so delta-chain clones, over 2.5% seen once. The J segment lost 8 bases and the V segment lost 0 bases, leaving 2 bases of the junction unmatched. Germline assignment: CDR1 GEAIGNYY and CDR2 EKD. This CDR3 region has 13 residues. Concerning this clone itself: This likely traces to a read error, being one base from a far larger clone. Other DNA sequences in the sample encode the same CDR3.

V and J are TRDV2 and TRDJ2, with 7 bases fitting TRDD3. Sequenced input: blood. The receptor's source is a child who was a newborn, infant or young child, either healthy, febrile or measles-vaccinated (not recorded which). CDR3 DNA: TGTGCCTGTGACACCTGGGGGACGGCACAACTCTTCTTT. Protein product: CACDTWGTAQLFF.